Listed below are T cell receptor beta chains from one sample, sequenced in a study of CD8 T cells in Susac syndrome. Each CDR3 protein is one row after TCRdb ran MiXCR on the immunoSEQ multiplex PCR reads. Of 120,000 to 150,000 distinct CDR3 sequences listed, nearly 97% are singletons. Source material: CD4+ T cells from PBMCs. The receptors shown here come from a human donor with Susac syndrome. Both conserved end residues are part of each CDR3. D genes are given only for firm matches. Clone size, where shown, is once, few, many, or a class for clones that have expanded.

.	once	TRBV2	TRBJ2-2	CASSEGPGELFF	TGTGCCAGCAGTGAAGGGCCCGGGGAGCTGTTTTTT
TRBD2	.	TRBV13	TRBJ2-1	CASSLGTSAYNEQFF	TGTGCCAGCAGCTTAGGGACTAGCGCGTACAATGAGCAGTTCTTC
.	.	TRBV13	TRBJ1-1	CASSRYPGRQNTEAFF	TGTGCCAGCAGCCGTTACCCAGGACGGCAGAACACTGAAGCTTTCTTT
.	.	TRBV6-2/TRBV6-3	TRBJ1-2	CASSYNDGYTF	TGTGCCAGCAGTTACAATGATGGCTACACCTTC
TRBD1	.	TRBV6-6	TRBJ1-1	CASSSAQGAPTEAFF	TGTGCCAGCAGTTCCGCACAGGGGGCGCCCACTGAAGCTTTCTTT
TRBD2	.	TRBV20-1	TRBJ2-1	CSARVLAGGRWAGYNEQFF	TGCAGTGCTAGAGTTCTAGCGGGAGGTAGGTGGGCCGGCTACAATGAGCAGTTCTTC
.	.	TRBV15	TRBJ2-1	CATSISRSYYNEQFF	TGTGCCACCAGCATTAGTAGATCCTACTACAATGAGCAGTTCTTC
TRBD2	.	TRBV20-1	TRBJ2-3	CSANPPGRGTDTQYF	TGCAGTGCCAACCCGCCCGGGAGGGGCACAGATACGCAGTATTTT
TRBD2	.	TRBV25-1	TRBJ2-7	CASSLRRGDPPTYEQYF	TGTGCCAGCAGTCTTCGGCGGGGGGACCCCCCGACCTACGAGCAGTACTTC
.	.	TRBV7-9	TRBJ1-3	CASSLNRNSGNTIYF	TGTGCCAGCAGCTTGAACAGGAACTCTGGAAACACCATATATTTT
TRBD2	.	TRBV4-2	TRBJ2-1	CASAREGRSNEQFF	TGTGCCAGCGCACGGGAGGGGCGGTCCAATGAGCAGTTCTTC
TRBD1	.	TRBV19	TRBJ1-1	CASSTHRGTTEAFF	TGTGCCAGTAGTACGCACAGGGGGACCACTGAAGCTTTCTTT
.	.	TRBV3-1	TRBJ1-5	CASSQNPANQPQHF	TGTGCCAGCAGCCAAAACCCTGCAAATCAGCCCCAGCATTTT
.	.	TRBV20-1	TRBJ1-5	CSARVRGRGDNQPQHF	TGCAGTGCTAGAGTGCGGGGTAGAGGGGACAATCAGCCCCAGCATTTT
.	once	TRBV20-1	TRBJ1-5	CSVQKRGQPQHF	TGCAGTGTTCAAAAACGGGGACAGCCCCAGCATTTT
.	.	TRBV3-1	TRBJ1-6	CASSQDSRPTPLHF	TGTGCCAGCAGCCAAGATTCCAGGCCGACGCCCCTCCACTTT
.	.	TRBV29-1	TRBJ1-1	CSVKAGLEAFF	TGCAGCGTTAAGGCGGGCCTGGAAGCTTTCTTT
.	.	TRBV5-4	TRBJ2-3	CAPRWGDTQYF	TGTGCCCCCAGGTGGGGGGATACGCAGTATTTT
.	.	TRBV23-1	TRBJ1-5	CASSHQLTGF	TGCGCCAGCAGTCATCAGTTAACAGGTTTT
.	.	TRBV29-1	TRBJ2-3	CSVDEGHTDTQYF	TGCAGCGTTGACGAGGGACACACAGATACGCAGTATTTT
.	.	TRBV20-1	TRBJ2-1	CSASLGVVRGQFF	TGCAGTGCCTCCTTGGGCGTCGTCCGGGGGCAGTTCTTC
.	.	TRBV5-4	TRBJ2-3	CASSLDSQRSGRTDTQYF	TGTGCCAGCAGCTTGGATTCCCAGCGGAGCGGGCGCACAGATACGCAGTATTTT
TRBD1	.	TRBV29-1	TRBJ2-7	CSVEGTDTPYEQYF	TGCAGCGTTGAGGGGACAGATACACCCTACGAGCAGTACTTC
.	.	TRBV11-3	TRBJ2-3	CASSSQGLSTDTQYF	TGTGCCAGCAGCTCCCAAGGCCTAAGCACAGATACGCAGTATTTT
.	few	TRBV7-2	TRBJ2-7	CASSLAGAYEQYF	TGTGCCAGCAGCTTAGCCGGGGCCTACGAGCAGTACTTC
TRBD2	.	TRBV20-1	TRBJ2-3	CSAKGLAGGRTQYF	TGCAGTGCTAAAGGACTAGCGGGAGGGAGGACGCAGTATTTT
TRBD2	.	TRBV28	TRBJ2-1	CASSFYQTSGLYNEQFF	TGTGCCAGCAGTTTCTACCAGACTAGCGGCCTATACAATGAGCAGTTCTTC
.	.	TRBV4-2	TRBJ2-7	CASSRPGPSYEQYF	TGTGCCAGCAGCCGACCGGGACCGTCCTACGAGCAGTACTTC
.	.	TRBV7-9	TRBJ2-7	CASSVGTPSYEQYF	TGTGCCAGCAGCGTTGGGACACCCTCCTACGAGCAGTACTTC
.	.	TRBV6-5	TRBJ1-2	CASTARGTSGYTF	TGTGCCAGCACCGCACGGGGGACATCTGGCTACACCTTC
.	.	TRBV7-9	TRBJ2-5	CASSLFGSQETQYF	TGTGCCAGCAGCTTATTCGGCAGCCAAGAGACCCAGTACTTC
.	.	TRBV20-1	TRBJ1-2	CSARQGGGYTF	TGCAGTGCTAGGCAGGGTGGTGGCTACACCTTC
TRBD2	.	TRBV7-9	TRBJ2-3	CASGGGDTQYF	TGTGCCAGCGGCGGGGGAGATACGCAGTATTTT
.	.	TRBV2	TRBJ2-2	CASSSQGTGELFF	TGTGCCAGCAGTTCTCAGGGTACCGGGGAGCTGTTTTTT
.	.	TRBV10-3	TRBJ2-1	CAISESKGRNEQFF	TGTGCCATCAGTGAGTCGAAGGGTCGCAATGAGCAGTTCTTC
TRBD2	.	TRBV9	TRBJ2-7	CASSPGTLTSGRPTENYEQYF	TGTGCCAGCAGCCCCGGAACCCTGACTAGCGGGAGGCCGACAGAGAACTACGAGCAGTACTTC
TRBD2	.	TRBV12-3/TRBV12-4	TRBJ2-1	CASSRGLAYNEQFF	TGTGCCAGCAGTCGGGGACTAGCCTACAATGAGCAGTTCTTC
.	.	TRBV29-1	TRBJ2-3	CSVEVSGAGGADTQYF	TGCAGCGTTGAAGTCTCGGGTGCGGGTGGCGCAGATACGCAGTATTTT
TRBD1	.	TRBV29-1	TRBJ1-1	CSVQGAVTEAFF	TGCAGCGTTCAGGGGGCGGTCACTGAAGCTTTCTTT
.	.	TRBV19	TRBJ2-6	CASSDPGFRESGANVLTF	TGTGCCAGTAGTGACCCGGGCTTCCGAGAATCTGGGGCCAACGTCCTGACTTTC
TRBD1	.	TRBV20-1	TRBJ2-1	CSGGQGAYNEQFF	TGCAGTGGGGGACAGGGAGCCTACAATGAGCAGTTCTTC
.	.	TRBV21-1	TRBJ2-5	CASSTQPPQETQYF	TGTGCCAGCAGCACCCAACCCCCACAAGAGACCCAGTACTTC
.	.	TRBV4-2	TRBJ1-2	CASSQDAGSNYGYTF	TGTGCCAGCAGCCAAGATGCAGGATCGAACTATGGCTACACCTTC
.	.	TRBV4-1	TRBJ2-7	CASSQGPVDYVFEQYF	TGCGCCAGCAGCCAAGGCCCGGTCGACTATGTATTCGAGCAGTACTTC
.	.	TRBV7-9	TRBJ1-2	CAGGLPINYGYTF	TGTGCCGGGGGGCTCCCGATTAACTATGGCTACACCTTC
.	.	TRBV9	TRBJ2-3	CASSPSSPRGGGTQYF	TGTGCCAGCAGCCCCTCTTCCCCCAGGGGAGGAGGTACGCAGTATTTT
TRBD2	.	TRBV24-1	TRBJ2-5	CATSDSSGGLQETQYF	TGTGCCACCAGTGATTCTAGCGGGGGGCTTCAAGAGACCCAGTACTTC
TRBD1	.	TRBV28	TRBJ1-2	CASSFQGAAGYTF	TGTGCCAGCAGTTTCCAGGGGGCGGCGGGCTACACCTTC
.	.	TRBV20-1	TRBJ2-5	CSARGASGPLETQYF	TGCAGTGCTAGGGGGGCTAGCGGCCCGTTGGAGACCCAGTACTTC
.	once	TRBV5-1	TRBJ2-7	CASSPGGVRDEQYF	TGCGCCAGCAGCCCCGGGGGCGTCCGGGACGAGCAGTACTTC
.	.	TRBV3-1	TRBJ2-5	CASSQTGGGTQYF	TGTGCCAGCAGCCAAACGGGGGGCGGGACCCAGTACTTC
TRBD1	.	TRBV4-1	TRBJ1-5	CASSRNPGTGAIYSNQPQHF	TGCGCCAGCAGCCGAAATCCCGGGACAGGAGCGATTTATAGCAATCAGCCCCAGCATTTT
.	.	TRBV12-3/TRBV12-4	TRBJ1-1	CASIVGPNTEAFF	TGTGCCAGTATCGTAGGCCCTAACACTGAAGCTTTCTTT
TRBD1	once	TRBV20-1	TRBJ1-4	CSARYYRGAEEKLFF	TGCAGTGCTAGATACTACAGGGGTGCGGAGGAAAAACTGTTTTTT